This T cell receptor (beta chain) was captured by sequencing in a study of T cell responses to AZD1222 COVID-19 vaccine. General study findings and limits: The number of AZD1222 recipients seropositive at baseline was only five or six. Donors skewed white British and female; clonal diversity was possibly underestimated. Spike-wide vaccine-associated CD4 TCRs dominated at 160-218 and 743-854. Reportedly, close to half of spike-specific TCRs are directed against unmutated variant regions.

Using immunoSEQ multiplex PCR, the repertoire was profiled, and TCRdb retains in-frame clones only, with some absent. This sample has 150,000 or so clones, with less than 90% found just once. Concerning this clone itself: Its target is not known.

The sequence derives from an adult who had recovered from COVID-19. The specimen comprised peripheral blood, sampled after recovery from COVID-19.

The CDR3 nucleotides are TGTGCCAGCAGTGAAGGGAGCGGGGGCCAAACAGATACGCAGTATTTT. Translated, it gives CASSEGSGGQTDTQYF. V usage is TRBV2 and J usage is TRBJ2-3; 8 nucleotides agree with TRBD2. V was clipped by 1 base and J by 3 bases; unmatched bases: 6. This CDR3 is 16 amino acids long. CDR1 is SNHLY, CDR2 FYNNEI, per germline.